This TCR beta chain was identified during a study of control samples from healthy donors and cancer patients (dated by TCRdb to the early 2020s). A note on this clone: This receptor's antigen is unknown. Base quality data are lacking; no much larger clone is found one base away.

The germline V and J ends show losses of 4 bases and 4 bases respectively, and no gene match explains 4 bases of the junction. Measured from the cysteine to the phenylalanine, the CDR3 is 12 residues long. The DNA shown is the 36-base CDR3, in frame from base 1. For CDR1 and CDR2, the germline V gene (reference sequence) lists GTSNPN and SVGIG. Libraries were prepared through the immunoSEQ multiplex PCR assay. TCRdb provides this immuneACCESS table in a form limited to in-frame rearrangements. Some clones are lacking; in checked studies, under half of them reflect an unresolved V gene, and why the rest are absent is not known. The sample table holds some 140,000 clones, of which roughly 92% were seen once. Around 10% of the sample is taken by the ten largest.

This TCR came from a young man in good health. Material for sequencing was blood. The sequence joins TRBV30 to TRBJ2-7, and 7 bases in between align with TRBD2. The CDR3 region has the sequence CAWMGGRYEQYF. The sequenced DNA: TGTGCCTGGATGGGGGGGAGGTACGAGCAGTACTTC.